This is a list of T cell receptor beta chains from one sample in a study of siplizumab effects on memory and regulatory T cells. Their specific antigens are unknown. Sequenced by immunoSEQ multiplex PCR; TCRdb stores in-frame clones only, minus some. The sample includes roughly 8,500 clones, less than 45% seen only once; the top ten take about 5.8%. Sequencing input: CFSE-low (dividing) CD8+ T cells sorted from an allogeneic mixed lymphocyte reaction. The receptors stem from a human donor in good health; the cells came from an allogeneic mixed lymphocyte reaction. Both conserved end residues are part of each CDR3. The D gene is left open where the match is weak. A clone size is listed for some rows: how often the clone was seen (once, few, many), or a class if it is expanded.

NA	TRBV13	NA	TRBJ1-1	CASSGSNTEAFF	TGTGCCAGCAGCGGTTCGAACACTGAAGCTTTCTTT
TRBD2	TRBV7-9	few	TRBJ2-1	CASSFSGRDFEQFF	TGTGCCAGCAGCTTTAGCGGGAGGGATTTTGAGCAGTTCTTC
NA	TRBV6-5	NA	TRBJ2-1	CASSEDVGTRQFF	TGTGCCAGCAGTGAAGATGTAGGGACCAGGCAGTTCTTC
TRBD1	TRBV27	medium-sized	TRBJ1-1	CASSAFTGGITGAFF	TGTGCCAGCAGTGCATTTACAGGGGGGATAACGGGGGCTTTCTTT
TRBD1	TRBV5-5	NA	TRBJ2-1	CASSFTGDEQFF	TGTGCCAGCAGCTTTACAGGGGATGAGCAGTTCTTC
NA	TRBV27	medium-sized	TRBJ2-7	CASSPRQGGFYEQYF	TGTGCCAGCAGTCCTCGACAGGGAGGGTTCTACGAGCAGTACTTC
NA	TRBV29-1	medium-sized	TRBJ2-7	CSVVTGSSYEQYF	TGCAGCGTTGTAACCGGGTCCTCCTACGAGCAGTACTTC
NA	TRBV7-2	NA	TRBJ2-5	CASRPGRLQETQYF	TGTGCCAGCAGACCGGGCCGGCTCCAAGAGACCCAGTACTTC
NA	TRBV9	once	TRBJ2-7	CASSGLTYEQYF	TGTGCCAGCAGCGGACTAACTTACGAGCAGTACTTC
TRBD1	TRBV4-1	NA	TRBJ2-3	CASSQTGQGVGTQYF	TGCGCCAGCAGTCAAACGGGACAGGGGGTAGGTACGCAGTATTTT
NA	TRBV27	medium-sized	TRBJ1-5	CASSPAGAQPQHF	TGTGCCAGCAGCCCGGCGGGTGCTCAGCCCCAGCATTTT
TRBD1	TRBV5-6	medium-sized	TRBJ2-7	CASSPGTGGYEQYF	TGTGCCAGCAGCCCCGGGACAGGGGGTTACGAGCAGTACTTC
NA	TRBV9	NA	TRBJ1-6	CASSADQTGANSPLHF	TGTGCCAGCAGCGCAGACCAGACGGGGGCGAATTCACCCCTCCACTTT
NA	TRBV5-1	NA	TRBJ2-3	CASSLAGVGTSQYF	TGCGCCAGCAGCTTGGCCGGGGTCGGGACTTCGCAGTATTTT
NA	TRBV6-1	medium-sized	TRBJ1-1	CASSRDIRLNTEAFF	TGTGCCAGCAGCCGGGACATCCGGCTGAACACTGAAGCTTTCTTT
NA	TRBV4-1	few	TRBJ2-7	CASSGVGSYEQYF	TGCGCCAGCTCGGGAGTCGGCTCCTACGAGCAGTACTTC
NA	TRBV7-6	NA	TRBJ2-7	CASSWELDEQYF	TGTGCCAGCAGCTGGGAACTCGACGAGCAGTACTTC
NA	TRBV7-9	medium-sized	TRBJ2-1	CASSSHAGEQFF	TGTGCCAGCAGCTCACACGCAGGTGAGCAGTTCTTC
NA	TRBV9	NA	TRBJ2-3	CASSKQGTGRDTQYF	TGTGCCAGCAGCAAACAGGGGACCGGGAGGGATACGCAGTATTTT
TRBD2	TRBV6-4	once	TRBJ2-1	CASSEASGGLNEQFF	TGTGCCAGCAGTGAGGCCAGCGGGGGACTCAATGAGCAGTTCTTC
TRBD1	TRBV29-1	NA	TRBJ1-2	CSVTGGEDYGYTF	TGCAGCGTAACAGGGGGCGAGGACTATGGCTACACCTTC
NA	TRBV6-4	NA	TRBJ1-2	CASSIHGKTYGYTF	TGTGCCAGCAGTATACACGGAAAGACCTATGGCTACACCTTC
NA	TRBV9	medium-sized	TRBJ1-2	CASYSADGYTF	TGTGCCAGCTATTCTGCGGATGGCTACACCTTC
NA	TRBV23-1	NA	TRBJ2-4	CASSRRENIQYF	TGCGCCAGCAGTCGGAGGGAAAACATTCAGTACTTC